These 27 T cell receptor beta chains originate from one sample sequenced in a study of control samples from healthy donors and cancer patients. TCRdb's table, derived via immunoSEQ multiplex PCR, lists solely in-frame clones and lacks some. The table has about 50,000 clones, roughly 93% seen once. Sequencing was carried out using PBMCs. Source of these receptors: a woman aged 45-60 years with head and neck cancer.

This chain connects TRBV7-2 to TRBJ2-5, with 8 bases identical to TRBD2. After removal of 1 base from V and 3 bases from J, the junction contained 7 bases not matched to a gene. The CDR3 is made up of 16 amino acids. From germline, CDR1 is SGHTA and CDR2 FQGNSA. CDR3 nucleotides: TGTGCCAGCAGCTTAGGTACTAGCGGCTTTGAAGAGACCCAGTACTTC. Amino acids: CASSLGTSGFEETQYF. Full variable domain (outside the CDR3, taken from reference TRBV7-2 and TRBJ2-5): GAGVSQSPSNKVTEKGKDVELRCDPISGHTALYWYRQSLGQGLEFLIYFQGNSAPDKSGLPSDRFSAERTGGSVSTLTIQRTQQEDSAVYLCASSLGTSGFEETQYFGPGTRLLVL.

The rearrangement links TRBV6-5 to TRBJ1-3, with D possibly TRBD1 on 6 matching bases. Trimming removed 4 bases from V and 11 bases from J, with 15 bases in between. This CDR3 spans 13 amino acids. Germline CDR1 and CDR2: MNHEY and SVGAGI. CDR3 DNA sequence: TGTGCCAGCAGTTCGGACAGACGAAGGTCCATATATTTT. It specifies CASSSDRRRSIYF.

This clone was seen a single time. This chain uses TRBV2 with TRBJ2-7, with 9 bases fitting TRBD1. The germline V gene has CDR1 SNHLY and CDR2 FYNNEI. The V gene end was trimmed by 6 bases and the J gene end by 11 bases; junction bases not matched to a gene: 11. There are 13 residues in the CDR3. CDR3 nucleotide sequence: TGTGCCAGCAGCGTAACAGGGGGCCCACTGAAGTACTTC. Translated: CASSVTGGPLKYF.

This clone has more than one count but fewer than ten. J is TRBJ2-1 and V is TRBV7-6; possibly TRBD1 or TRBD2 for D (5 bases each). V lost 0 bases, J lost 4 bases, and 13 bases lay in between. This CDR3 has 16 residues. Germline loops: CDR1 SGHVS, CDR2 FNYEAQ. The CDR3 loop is CASSLAGWDGYNEQFF. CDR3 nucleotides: TGTGCCAGCAGCTTAGCAGGCTGGGACGGATACAATGAGCAGTTCTTC.

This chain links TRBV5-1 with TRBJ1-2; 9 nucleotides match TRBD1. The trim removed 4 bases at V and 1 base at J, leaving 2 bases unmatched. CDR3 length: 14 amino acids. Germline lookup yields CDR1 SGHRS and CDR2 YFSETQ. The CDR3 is CASSTDRGNYGYTF. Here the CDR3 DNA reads TGCGCCAGCAGCACGGACAGGGGTAACTATGGCTACACCTTC.

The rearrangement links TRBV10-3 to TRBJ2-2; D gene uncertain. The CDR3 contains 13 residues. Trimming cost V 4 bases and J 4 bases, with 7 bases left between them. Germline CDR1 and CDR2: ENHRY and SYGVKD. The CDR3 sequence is CAISGGSTGELFF. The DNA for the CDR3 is TGTGCCATCAGTGGCGGCAGCACCGGGGAGCTGTTTTTT.

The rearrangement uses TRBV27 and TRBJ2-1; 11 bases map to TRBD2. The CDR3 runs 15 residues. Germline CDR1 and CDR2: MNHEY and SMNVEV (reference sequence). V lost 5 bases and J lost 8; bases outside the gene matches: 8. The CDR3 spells CASSPLLAGVDEQFF. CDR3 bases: TGTGCCAGCAGTCCGCTACTAGCGGGGGTGGATGAGCAGTTCTTC.

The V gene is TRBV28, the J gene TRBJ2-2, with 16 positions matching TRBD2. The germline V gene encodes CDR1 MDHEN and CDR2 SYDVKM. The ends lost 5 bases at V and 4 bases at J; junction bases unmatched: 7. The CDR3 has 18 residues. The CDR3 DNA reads TGTGCCAGCAGTCCCGGGACTAGCGGGAGGGCGACCACCGGGGAGCTGTTTTTT. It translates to CASSPGTSGRATTGELFF.

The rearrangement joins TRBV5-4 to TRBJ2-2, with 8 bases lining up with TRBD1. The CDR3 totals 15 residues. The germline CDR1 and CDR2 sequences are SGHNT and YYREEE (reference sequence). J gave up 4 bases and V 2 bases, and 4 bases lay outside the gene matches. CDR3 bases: TGTGCCAGCAGCTTAGGACAGGGAGGCACCGGGGAGCTGTTTTTT. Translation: CASSLGQGGTGELFF. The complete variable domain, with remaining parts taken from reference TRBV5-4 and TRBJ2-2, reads ETGVTQSPTHLIKTRGQQVTLRCSSQSGHNTVSWYQQALGQGPQFIFQYYREEENGRGNFPPRFSGLQFPNYSSELNVNALELDDSALYLCASSLGQGGTGELFFGEGSRLTVL.

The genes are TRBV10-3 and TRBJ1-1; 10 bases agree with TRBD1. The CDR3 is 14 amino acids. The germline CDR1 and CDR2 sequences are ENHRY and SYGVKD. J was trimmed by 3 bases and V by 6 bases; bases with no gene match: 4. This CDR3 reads CAIRGQGRDTEAFF. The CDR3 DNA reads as TGTGCCATCAGGGGACAGGGGAGGGACACTGAAGCTTTCTTT.

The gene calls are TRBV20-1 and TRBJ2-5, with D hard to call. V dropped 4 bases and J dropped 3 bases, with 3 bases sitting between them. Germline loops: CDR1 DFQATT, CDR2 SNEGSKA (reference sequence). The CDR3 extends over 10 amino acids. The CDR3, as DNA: TGCAGTGCTATCGAAGAGACCCAGTACTTC. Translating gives CSAIEETQYF.

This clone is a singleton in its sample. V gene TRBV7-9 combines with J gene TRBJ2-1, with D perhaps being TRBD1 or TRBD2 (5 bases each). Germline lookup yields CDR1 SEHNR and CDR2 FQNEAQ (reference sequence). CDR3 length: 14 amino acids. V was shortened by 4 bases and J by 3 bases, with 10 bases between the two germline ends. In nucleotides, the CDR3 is TGTGCCAGCAGCTCCGGGACCCACTACAATGAGCAGTTCTTC. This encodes CASSSGTHYNEQFF.

The CDR3 DNA reads as TGTGCCAGCAGTTACGACAGGAGGAACACTGAAGCTTTCTTT. Its translation is CASSYDRRNTEAFF. This chain uses TRBV28 with TRBJ1-1; D perhaps matches TRBD1 (6 bases). Trimming stripped 4 bases from V and 1 base from J, with 10 bases between. Germline V gene lookup returns CDR1 MDHEN and CDR2 SYDVKM. The CDR3 runs 14 residues.

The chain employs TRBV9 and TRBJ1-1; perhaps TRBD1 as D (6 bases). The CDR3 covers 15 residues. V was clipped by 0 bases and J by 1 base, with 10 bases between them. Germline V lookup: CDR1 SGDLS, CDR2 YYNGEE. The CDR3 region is CASSVGGAGNTEAFF. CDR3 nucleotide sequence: TGTGCCAGCAGCGTAGGGGGGGCAGGGAACACTGAAGCTTTCTTT. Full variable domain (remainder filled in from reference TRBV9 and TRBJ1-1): DSGVTQTPKHLITATGQRVTLRCSPRSGDLSVYWYQQSLDQGLQFLIQYYNGEERAKGNILERFSAQQFPDLHSELNLSSLELGDSALYFCASSVGGAGNTEAFFGQGTRLTVV.

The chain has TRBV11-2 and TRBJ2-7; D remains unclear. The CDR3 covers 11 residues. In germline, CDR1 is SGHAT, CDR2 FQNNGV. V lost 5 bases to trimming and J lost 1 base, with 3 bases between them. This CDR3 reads CASSASYEQYF. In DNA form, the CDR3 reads TGTGCCAGCAGCGCATCCTACGAGCAGTACTTC.

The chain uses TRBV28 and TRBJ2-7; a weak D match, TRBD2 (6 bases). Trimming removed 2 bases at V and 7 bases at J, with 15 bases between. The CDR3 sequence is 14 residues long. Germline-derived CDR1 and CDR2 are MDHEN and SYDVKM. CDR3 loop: CASSLRGSTGEQYF. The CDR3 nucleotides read TGTGCCAGCAGTTTACGGGGGAGTACGGGAGAGCAGTACTTC.

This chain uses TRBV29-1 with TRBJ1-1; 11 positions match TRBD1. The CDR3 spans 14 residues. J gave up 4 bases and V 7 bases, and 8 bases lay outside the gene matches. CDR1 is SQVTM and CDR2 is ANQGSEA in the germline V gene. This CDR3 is CSARDRGSGTEAFF. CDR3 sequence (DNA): TGCAGCGCTCGGGACAGGGGGTCGGGCACTGAAGCTTTCTTT.

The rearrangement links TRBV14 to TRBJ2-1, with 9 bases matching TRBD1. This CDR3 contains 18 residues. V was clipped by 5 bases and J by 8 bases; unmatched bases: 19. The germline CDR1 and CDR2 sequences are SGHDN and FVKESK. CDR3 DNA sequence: TGTGCCAGCAGCAGCCCGACAAGAGGGACAGGGCTTTTCGATGAGCAGTTCTTC. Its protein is CASSSPTRGTGLFDEQFF.

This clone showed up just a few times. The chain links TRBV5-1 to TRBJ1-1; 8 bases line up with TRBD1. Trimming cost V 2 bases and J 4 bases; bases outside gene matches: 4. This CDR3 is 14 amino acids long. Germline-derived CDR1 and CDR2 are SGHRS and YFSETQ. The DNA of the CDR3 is TGCGCCAGCAGCTTAGGACAGGGATTCACTGAAGCTTTCTTT. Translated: CASSLGQGFTEAFF.

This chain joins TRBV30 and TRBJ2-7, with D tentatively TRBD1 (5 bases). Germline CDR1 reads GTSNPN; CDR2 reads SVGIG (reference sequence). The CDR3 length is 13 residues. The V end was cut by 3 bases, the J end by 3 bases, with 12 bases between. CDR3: CAWSQGNGYEQYF. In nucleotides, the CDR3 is TGTGCCTGGAGCCAGGGAAACGGCTACGAGCAGTACTTC.

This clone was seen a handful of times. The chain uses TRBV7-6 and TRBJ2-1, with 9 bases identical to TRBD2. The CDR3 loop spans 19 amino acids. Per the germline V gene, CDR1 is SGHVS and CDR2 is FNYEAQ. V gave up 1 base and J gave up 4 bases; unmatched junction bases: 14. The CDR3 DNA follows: TGTGCCAGCAGCTTAGTCGGAACACCAGGCGGGGGGGGATACAATGAGCAGTTCTTC. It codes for CASSLVGTPGGGGYNEQFF.

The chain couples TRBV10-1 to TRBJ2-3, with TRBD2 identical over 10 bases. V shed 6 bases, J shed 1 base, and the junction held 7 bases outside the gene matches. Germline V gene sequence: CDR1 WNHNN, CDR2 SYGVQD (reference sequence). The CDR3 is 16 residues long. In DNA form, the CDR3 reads TGCGCCAGCAGGGGGGGGAGCGGGAGGGGCACAGATACGCAGTATTTT. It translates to CASRGGSGRGTDTQYF.

As DNA, the CDR3 is TGTGCCACCAGCAGAGATGGGAATAGAGTGAACACCATATATTTT. It encodes CATSRDGNRVNTIYF. The gene calls are TRBV15 and TRBJ1-3; unclear D gene. The CDR3 totals 15 residues. The ends were cut back, 0 bases at V and 7 bases at J, with 13 bases in the middle. Germline V CDR1 and CDR2: LNHNV, YYDKDF (reference sequence).

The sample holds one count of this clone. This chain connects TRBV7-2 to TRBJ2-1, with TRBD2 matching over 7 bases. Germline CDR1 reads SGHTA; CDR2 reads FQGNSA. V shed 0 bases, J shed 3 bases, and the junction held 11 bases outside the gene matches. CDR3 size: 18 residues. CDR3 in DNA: TGTGCCAGCAGCTTAGCGCTGTTGGCGGGAGAATTCTACAATGAGCAGTTCTTC. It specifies CASSLALLAGEFYNEQFF.

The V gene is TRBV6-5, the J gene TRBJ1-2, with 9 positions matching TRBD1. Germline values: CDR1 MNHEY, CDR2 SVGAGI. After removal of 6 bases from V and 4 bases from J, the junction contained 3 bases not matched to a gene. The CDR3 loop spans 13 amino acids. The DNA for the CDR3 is TGTGCCAGCAGCCGGGACAGGGTCTATGGCTACACCTTC. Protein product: CASSRDRVYGYTF.

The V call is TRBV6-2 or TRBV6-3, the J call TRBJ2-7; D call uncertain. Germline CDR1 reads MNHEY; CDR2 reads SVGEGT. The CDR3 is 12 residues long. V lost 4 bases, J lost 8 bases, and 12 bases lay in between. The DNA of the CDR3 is TGTGCCAGCAGTTCGAGGACGGACCAGCAGTACTTC. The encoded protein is CASSSRTDQQYF.

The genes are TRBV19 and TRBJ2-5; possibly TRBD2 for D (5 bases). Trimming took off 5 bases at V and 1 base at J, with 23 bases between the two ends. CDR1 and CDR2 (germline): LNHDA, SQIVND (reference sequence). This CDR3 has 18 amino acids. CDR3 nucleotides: TGTGCCAGTAGTCTCAATCCCTTCGGGCGGGCCCGCCAAGAGACCCAGTACTTC. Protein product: CASSLNPFGRARQETQYF.